Sequencing of this T cell receptor beta chain was carried out in a study of shared clonotypes between healthy human individuals. The germline V and J ends were trimmed by 3 bases and 2 bases, with 20 bases remaining between them. The CDR3 loop spans 17 amino acids. The V gene's germline CDR1 is SGDLS and CDR2 YYNGEE. Libraries were prepared by immunoSEQ multiplex PCR; TCRdb keeps only in-frame clonotypes and omits some of them. The repertoire holds about 1 million clones, more than 60% seen once, with over 1.3% in the top ten. The sequence derives from a man aged 18 to 29 in good health. Sequencing used memory CD4+ T cells sorted from blood. Specified subset: CD45RA-negative fraction. This sequence joins TRBV9 and TRBJ1-1; D is unresolved. The CDR3 DNA is TGTGCCAGCAGCGCACACGCTGGAGGAAACTCCAACACTGAAGCTTTCTTT. As protein: CASSAHAGGNSNTEAFF.